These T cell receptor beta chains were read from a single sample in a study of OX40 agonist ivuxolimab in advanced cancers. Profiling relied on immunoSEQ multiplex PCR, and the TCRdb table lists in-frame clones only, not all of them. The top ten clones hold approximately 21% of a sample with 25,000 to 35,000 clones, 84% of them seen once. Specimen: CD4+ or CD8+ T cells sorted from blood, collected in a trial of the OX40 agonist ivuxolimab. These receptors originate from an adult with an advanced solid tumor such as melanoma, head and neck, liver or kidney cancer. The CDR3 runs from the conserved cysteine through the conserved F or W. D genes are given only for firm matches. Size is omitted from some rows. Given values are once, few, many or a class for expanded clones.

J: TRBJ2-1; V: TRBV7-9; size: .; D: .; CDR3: CASSRGWDEQFF; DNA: TGTGCCAGCAGCCGCGGGTGGGATGAGCAGTTCTTC
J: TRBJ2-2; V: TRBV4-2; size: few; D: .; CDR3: CASSENTGELFF; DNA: TGTGCCAGCAGCGAGAACACCGGGGAGCTGTTTTTT
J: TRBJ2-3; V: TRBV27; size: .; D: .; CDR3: CASSPMSRLGMADTQYF; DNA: TGTGCCAGCAGTCCTATGTCCCGACTGGGAATGGCAGATACGCAGTATTTT
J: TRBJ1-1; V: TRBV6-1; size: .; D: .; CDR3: CASSGGDSNEAFF; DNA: TGTGCCAGCAGTGGAGGAGACAGCAATGAAGCTTTCTTT
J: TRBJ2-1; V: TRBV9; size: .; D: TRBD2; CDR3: CASSVGGGSYNEQFF; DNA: TGTGCCAGCAGCGTCGGGGGGGGGAGCTACAATGAGCAGTTCTTC
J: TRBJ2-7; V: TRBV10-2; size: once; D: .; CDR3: CASRTGGNSYEQYF; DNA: TGCGCCAGCAGGACCGGGGGAAACTCCTACGAGCAGTACTTC
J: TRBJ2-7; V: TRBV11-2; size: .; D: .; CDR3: CASSPSGTHYEQYF; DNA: TGTGCCAGCAGCCCATCTGGGACACACTACGAGCAGTACTTC
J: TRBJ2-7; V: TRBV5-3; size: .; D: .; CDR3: CARSLRHHSYEQYF; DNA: TGTGCCAGAAGCTTGAGGCACCACTCCTACGAGCAGTACTTC
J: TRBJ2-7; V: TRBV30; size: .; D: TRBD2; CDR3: CAWEKGLAGGPSVEQYF; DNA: TGTGCCTGGGAGAAAGGACTAGCGGGAGGCCCCAGCGTGGAGCAGTACTTC
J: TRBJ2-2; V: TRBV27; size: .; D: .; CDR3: CASSLSYPGALDTGELFF; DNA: TGTGCCAGCAGTTTATCGTATCCGGGGGCCTTGGACACCGGGGAGCTGTTTTTT
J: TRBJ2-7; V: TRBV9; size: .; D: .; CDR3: CASSVGAGTEQYF; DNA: TGTGCCAGCAGCGTAGGGGCAGGGACGGAGCAGTACTTC
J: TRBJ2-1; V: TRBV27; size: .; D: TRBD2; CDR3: CASSPGLAGLGNEQFF; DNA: TGTGCCAGCAGCCCGGGACTAGCGGGGTTGGGGAATGAGCAGTTCTTC
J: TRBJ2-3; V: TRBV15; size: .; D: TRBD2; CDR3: CATSRDRAGGPTDTQYF; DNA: TGCGCCACCAGCAGAGATAGGGCGGGAGGGCCCACAGATACGCAGTATTTT
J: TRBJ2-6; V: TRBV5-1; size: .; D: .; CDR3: CASSLDPSASGANVLTF; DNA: TGCGCCAGCAGCTTGGACCCCAGTGCATCTGGGGCCAACGTCCTGACTTTC
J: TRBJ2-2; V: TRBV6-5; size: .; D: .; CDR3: CASSYGQGGTGELFF; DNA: TGTGCCAGCAGTTACGGGCAGGGCGGCACCGGGGAGCTGTTTTTT
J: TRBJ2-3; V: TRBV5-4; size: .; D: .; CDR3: CASSFSGRSTDTQYF; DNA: TGTGCCAGCAGCTTCTCGGGACGGAGCACAGATACGCAGTATTTT
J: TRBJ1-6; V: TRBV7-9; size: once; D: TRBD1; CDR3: CASSRTTGLNSPLHF; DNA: TGTGCCAGCAGCCGGACGACAGGGTTGAATTCACCCCTCCACTTT
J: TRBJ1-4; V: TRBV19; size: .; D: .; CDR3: CASTEVGGTNEKLFF; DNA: TGTGCCAGTACCGAAGTGGGAGGGACTAATGAAAAACTGTTTTTT
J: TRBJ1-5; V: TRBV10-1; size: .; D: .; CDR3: CASSECGQAGNQPQHF; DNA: TGCGCCAGCAGTGAGTGTGGGCAGGCCGGGAATCAGCCCCAGCATTTT
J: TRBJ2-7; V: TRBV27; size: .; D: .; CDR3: CASSSRGRGEQYF; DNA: TGTGCCAGCAGTTCCCGGGGCAGGGGCGAGCAGTACTTC
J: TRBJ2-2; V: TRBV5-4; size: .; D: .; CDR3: CASSLGSGWGAGELFF; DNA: TGTGCCAGCAGCTTGGGCTCGGGATGGGGGGCCGGGGAGCTGTTTTTT
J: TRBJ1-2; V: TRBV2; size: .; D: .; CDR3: CASSALPNYGYTF; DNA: TGTGCCAGCAGTGCCCTACCTAACTATGGCTACACCTTC
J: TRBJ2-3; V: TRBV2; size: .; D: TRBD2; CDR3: CASSSGLAGEDTQYF; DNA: TGTGCCAGCAGTTCGGGACTAGCGGGGGAAGATACGCAGTATTTT
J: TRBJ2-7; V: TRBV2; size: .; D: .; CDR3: CASSRGPSSYEQYF; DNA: TGTGCCAGCAGCCGAGGACCTAGCTCCTACGAGCAGTACTTC
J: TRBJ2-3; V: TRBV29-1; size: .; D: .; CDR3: CCIGVSTDTQYF; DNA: TGCTGTATCGGGGTTAGCACAGATACGCAGTATTTT
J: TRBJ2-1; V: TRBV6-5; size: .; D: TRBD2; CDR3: CASSSPGTSGRGEQFF; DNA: TGTGCCAGCAGTTCCCCAGGGACTAGCGGGAGAGGTGAGCAGTTCTTC
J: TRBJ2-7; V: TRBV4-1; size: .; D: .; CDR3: CASSQEATTYEQYF; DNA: TGCGCCAGCAGCCAAGAAGCGACCACCTACGAGCAGTACTTC
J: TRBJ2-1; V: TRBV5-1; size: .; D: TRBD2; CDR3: CASSPRLAGGLNYNEQFF; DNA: TGCGCCAGCAGCCCCAGACTAGCGGGAGGCCTCAACTACAATGAGCAGTTCTTC
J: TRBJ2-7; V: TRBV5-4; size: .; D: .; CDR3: CASSTLGQGEQYF; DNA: TGTGCCAGCAGCACACTCGGTCAGGGCGAGCAGTACTTC
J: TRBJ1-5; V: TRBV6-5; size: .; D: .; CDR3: CASSPRSGGNQPQHF; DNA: TGTGCCAGCAGTCCACGATCGGGGGGCAATCAGCCCCAGCATTTT
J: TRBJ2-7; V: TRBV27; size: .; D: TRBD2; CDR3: CASSPGTSGSREQYF; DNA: TGTGCCAGCAGTCCCGGGACTAGCGGGAGTCGGGAGCAGTACTTC
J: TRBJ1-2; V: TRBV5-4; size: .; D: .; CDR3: CASSPTQGEYYGYTF; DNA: TGTGCCAGCAGCCCTACACAGGGAGAGTACTATGGCTACACCTTC
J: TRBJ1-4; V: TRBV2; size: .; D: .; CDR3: CASSEVPREKLFF; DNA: TGTGCCAGCAGTGAAGTGCCGAGGGAAAAACTGTTTTTT